The clone carrying this T cell receptor (beta chain) was detected many times. Antigen specificity is unknown. This record comes from a study of CD8 T cells in ankylosing spondylitis. Study outcomes and limitations: Ankylosing spondylitis blood seemed to carry a telltale TCR beta motif made of seven or eight highly homologous variants. Clones linked to the disease showed a CD8+ phenotype. They occurred at relatively low frequencies in peripheral blood.

V shed 0 bases and J shed 0 bases, with 15 bases lying between them. The germline V gene has CDR1 LGHDT and CDR2 YNNKEL (reference sequence). This CDR3 has 18 residues. A quantitative 5'-RACE method, one with molecular barcodes, was used to make TCR beta libraries. TCRdb reprocessed the 5' RACE reads via MiXCR and lists one record per CDR3 protein. The table shows a few hundred thousand distinct CDR3 sequences, with 8% to 11% occurring only once. The sequence was collected from a male donor with ankylosing spondylitis or in good health (not recorded which). The specimen was blood, either unsorted or a sorted T cell fraction (not recorded which). This chain uses TRBV3-1 with TRBJ1-3; D remains unclear. The CDR3 DNA reads as TGTGCCAGCAGCCAAGATCCCGGCAGGAGGTTCTCTGGAAACACCATATATTTT. This translates into CASSQDPGRRFSGNTIYF.